The next 22 T cell receptor beta chains were all read from a single sample in a study of identical twins. MiXCR was run by TCRdb on the 5' RACE reads, yielding one entry per CDR3 protein. The data hold 700,000 or so distinct CDR3 sequences, with around 8.3% observed a single time. This sample was also put to use in a study of yellow fever vaccine responses in identical twins.

The sequenced sample was PBMCs. Receptor source: a woman younger than 30 in good health.

This clonotype has at least ten counts. The rearrangement joins TRBV27 to TRBJ2-3; D not certain. The germline gives CDR1 MNHEY, CDR2 SMNVEV (reference sequence). The CDR3 has 14 amino acids. V was clipped by 7 bases and J by 0 bases, with 11 bases between them. The CDR3 coding sequence is TGTGCCAGCATGCCGGGTTCTAGCACAGATACGCAGTATTTT. It yields the protein CASMPGSSTDTQYF.

This clonotype was counted many times. This chain connects TRBV5-1 to TRBJ2-5, with unresolved D. This CDR3 is 14 amino acids long. In germline, CDR1 is SGHRS, CDR2 YFSETQ. The V end was cut by 4 bases, the J end by 9 bases, with 19 bases between. CDR3 nucleotide sequence: TGCGCCAGCAGCGAGGACGTGGCCATTTGGGCCCAGTACTTC. Residues: CASSEDVAIWAQYF.

The chain joins TRBV24-1 to TRBJ2-3, with D perhaps matching TRBD2 (6 bases). V was clipped by 1 base and J by 5 bases, with 12 bases between them. Germline V gene data show CDR1 as KGHDR and CDR2 as SFDVKD. The CDR3 has 15 residues. CDR3 sequence (DNA): TGTGCCACCAGTGATTTACCCAGGGAGGAAGATACGCAGTATTTT. Protein product: CATSDLPREEDTQYF.

The chain employs TRBV29-1 and TRBJ2-2; 11 positions match TRBD2. The CDR3 loop spans 15 amino acids. Per germline, CDR1 SQVTM and CDR2 ANQGSEA. Trimming cost V 6 bases and J 3 bases; bases outside gene matches: 6. The DNA of the CDR3 is TGCAGCGTGAGAGGGACTAGCGGAGACACCGGGGAGCTGTTTTTT. Translated, it gives CSVRGTSGDTGELFF.

This clonotype was counted many times. The chain joins TRBV4-3 to TRBJ2-7, with TRBD1 matching over 7 bases. Germline lookup yields CDR1 LGHNA and CDR2 YSLEER. The CDR3 covers 15 residues. Germline trimming cut 2 bases from V and 3 bases from J; bases unmatched to any gene: 7. CDR3 in amino acids: CASSQQTGLGYEQYF. CDR3 nucleotides: TGCGCCAGCAGCCAACAGACAGGGTTAGGCTACGAGCAGTACTTC.

This clonotype occurred a few times. The rearrangement uses TRBV6-1 and TRBJ2-5; tentatively, D is TRBD2 (6 bases). The CDR3 runs 13 residues. V lost 8 bases and J 5 bases, leaving 15 bases between the germline ends. CDR1 is MNHNS and CDR2 is SASEGT in the germline V gene. The CDR3 nucleotides read TGTGCCAGCGGCCTGGAGGGTACCGAGACCCAGTACTTC. This encodes CASGLEGTETQYF.

This clonotype came up many times. V usage is TRBV12-3 or TRBV12-4 and J usage is TRBJ1-5; no clear D. V was cut by 1 base and J by 0 bases, with 7 bases left in between. The CDR3 is 15 residues long. CDR3 in DNA: TGTGCCAGCAGTTTAGTTACAGATAGCAATCAGCCCCAGCATTTT. Translating it yields CASSLVTDSNQPQHF.

This clonotype was counted many times. The V call is TRBV5-1, the J call TRBJ2-5; the match to TRBD2 covers 11 bases. The CDR3 runs to 17 residues. Germline CDR1 reads SGHRS; CDR2 reads YFSETQ. V shed 4 bases, J shed 7 bases, and the junction held 15 bases outside the gene matches. In DNA, the CDR3 is TGCGCCAGCAGCACCCACCGTATAGCGGGGGGGCCGGGGACCCAGTACTTC. It encodes CASSTHRIAGGPGTQYF.

This clonotype was detected a few times. V usage is TRBV29-1 and J usage is TRBJ2-7, with TRBD2 matching over 9 bases. CDR1 and CDR2 from the germline V gene are SQVTM and ANQGSEA. The junction had 8 bases not matched to a gene; V was cut back by 6 bases and J by 5 bases. The CDR3 consists of 13 residues. This CDR3 reads CSVPKAGGHEQYF. Written as DNA, the CDR3 is TGCAGCGTCCCTAAAGCGGGAGGTCACGAGCAGTACTTC.

This clonotype was seen only a few times. The chain carries TRBV7-8 and TRBJ2-5, with D unresolved. Trimming took 7 bases from V and 1 from J, leaving 16 bases between them. The CDR3 covers 15 residues. Germline V gene sequence: CDR1 SGHVS, CDR2 FQNEAQ. CDR3 coding DNA: TGTGCCAGCATCCAAGAAGCGTTTGGCCAAGAGACCCAGTACTTC. This codes for CASIQEAFGQETQYF. Variable domain in full (rest from reference TRBV7-8 and TRBJ2-5): GAGVSQSPRYKVAKRGQDVALRCDPISGHVSLFWYQQALGQGPEFLTYFQNEAQLDKSGLPSDRFFAERPEGSVSTLKIQRTQQEDSAVYLCASIQEAFGQETQYFGPGTRLLVL.

The chain carries TRBV5-1 and TRBJ2-5; D unresolved. Germline lookup yields CDR1 SGHRS and CDR2 YFSETQ. Trimming removed 3 bases from V and 3 bases from J, with 18 bases in between. The CDR3 covers 16 residues. The CDR3 protein is CASSSTNSKPEETQYF. The CDR3 DNA reads TGCGCCAGCAGCTCGACGAACAGCAAACCCGAAGAGACCCAGTACTTC.

This clonotype was observed a handful of times. The chain employs TRBV7-9 and TRBJ2-3; no clear D gene. Trimming cost V 7 bases and J 4 bases, with 15 bases left between them. Germline V gene sequence: CDR1 SEHNR, CDR2 FQNEAQ (reference sequence). The CDR3 loop spans 14 amino acids. The CDR3 spells CASTLNELADTQYF. Written as DNA, the CDR3 is TGTGCCAGCACCCTTAACGAGTTAGCAGATACGCAGTATTTT.

This clonotype was recorded at least ten times. The V gene is TRBV6-4, the J gene TRBJ2-3, with 9 nucleotides matching TRBD1. With 11 bases clipped from V and 2 bases from J, the junction kept 11 bases outside the gene matches. The CDR3 sequence is 15 residues long. The germline gives CDR1 MRHNA, CDR2 SNTAGT. The CDR3 reads CASQAGQGLTDTQYF. The CDR3 nucleotides are TGTGCCTCTCAAGCGGGACAGGGACTCACAGATACGCAGTATTTT.

In its sample, this clonotype was seen a few times. V is TRBV7-3 and J is TRBJ2-3; D is unresolved. From germline, CDR1 is SGHTA and CDR2 FQGTGA. The CDR3 has 15 amino acids. The V end lost 2 bases, the J end lost 4 bases, and 13 bases lay between the germline ends. The CDR3 loop is CASSLQPGISDTQYF. DNA for the CDR3: TGTGCCAGCAGCTTACAACCGGGCATTTCAGATACGCAGTATTTT.

This clonotype was counted between two and nine times. This chain uses TRBV7-2 with TRBJ2-5; the match to TRBD2 covers 14 bases. Germline V lookup: CDR1 SGHTA, CDR2 FQGNSA. The CDR3 runs 21 residues. J lost 4 bases, V lost 3 bases, and 19 bases had no gene match. CDR3: CASSLRAPTGTSGSRRETQYF. CDR3 sequence (DNA): TGTGCCAGCAGCTTGCGGGCCCCTACCGGGACTAGCGGGAGTCGGAGAGAGACCCAGTACTTC. The full variable domain, in which reference TRBV7-2 and TRBJ2-5 provide the parts outside the CDR3, is GAGVSQSPSNKVTEKGKDVELRCDPISGHTALYWYRQSLGQGLEFLIYFQGNSAPDKSGLPSDRFSAERTGGSVSTLTIQRTQQEDSAVYLCASSLRAPTGTSGSRRETQYFGPGTRLLVL.

This clonotype was observed at least ten times. J is TRBJ1-2 and V is TRBV12-3 or TRBV12-4; D is unclear. Trimming shortened V by 1 base and J by 8 bases, and 14 bases separated the two germline ends. The CDR3 extends over 14 amino acids. The CDR3: CASSLEGKFRGYTF. For the CDR3, the DNA is TGTGCCAGCAGTTTAGAGGGTAAATTTCGAGGCTACACCTTC.

There are a few counts of this clonotype. V usage is TRBV28 and J usage is TRBJ1-4; D perhaps matches TRBD1 (6 bases). V lost 7 bases and J lost 0, with 12 bases in between. Germline V CDR1 and CDR2: MDHEN, SYDVKM. The length of the CDR3 is 15 residues. The CDR3 spells CASTEGGSTNEKLFF. Here the CDR3 DNA reads TGTGCCAGCACGGAAGGGGGTTCAACTAATGAAAAACTGTTTTTT.

The rearrangement links TRBV20-1 to TRBJ2-1, with TRBD1 matching over 7 bases. With 4 bases clipped from V and 2 bases from J, the junction kept 11 bases outside the gene matches. This CDR3 spans 16 amino acids. Germline assignment: CDR1 DFQATT and CDR2 SNEGSKA (reference sequence). CDR3 nucleotides: TGCAGTGCTAACACCCCCGACAGGGATACCTACAATGAGCAGTTCTTC. It encodes CSANTPDRDTYNEQFF.

J is TRBJ2-1 and V is TRBV7-2; D may be TRBD1 (6 bases). The V gene lost 4 bases and the J gene lost 7 bases, with 14 bases spanning the gap. The germline CDR1 and CDR2 sequences are SGHTA and FQGNSA. The CDR3 runs 14 residues. The CDR3 here is CASSSRKQGNEQFF. In DNA form, the CDR3 reads TGTGCCAGCAGCTCAAGAAAACAGGGTAATGAGCAGTTCTTC.

This clonotype was observed at least ten times. This chain joins TRBV5-1 and TRBJ2-7, with D possibly matching TRBD2 (6 bases). The CDR3 length is 15 residues. Germline CDR1 reads SGHRS; CDR2 reads YFSETQ. V was cut by 4 bases and J by 2 bases, with 16 bases left in between. The CDR3 DNA is TGCGCCAGCAGCCCGGGGGAGACACTCGCCTACGAGCAGTACTTC. This sequence encodes CASSPGETLAYEQYF.

This clonotype was observed at least ten times. The chain uses TRBV15 and TRBJ2-3, with 15 positions matching TRBD2. The CDR3 length is 18 residues. The V gene end was trimmed by 3 bases and the J gene end by 6 bases; junction bases not matched to a gene: 10. CDR1 is LNHNV, CDR2 YYDKDF, per germline (reference sequence). The CDR3 loop reads CATSSQILGLAGGDTQYF. As DNA, the CDR3 is TGTGCCACCAGCAGTCAGATCTTAGGACTAGCGGGAGGGGATACGCAGTATTTT.

CDR3 bases: TGCGCCAGCAGCTTAGGGACAGGTCCCTCCTACGAGCAGTACTTC. Amino acid sequence: CASSLGTGPSYEQYF. V is TRBV5-1 and J is TRBJ2-7, with TRBD1 identical over 8 bases. The CDR3 spans 15 residues. CDR1 is SGHRS, CDR2 YFSETQ, per germline. V shed 2 bases and J 0 bases; nucleotides not matched to a gene: 4.